Sequencing of this T cell receptor (beta chain) was carried out in a study of blood T cell repertoires in COVID-19. Background on the study: Collection of acute and convalescent COVID-19 samples took place in the United States, Italy and Spain. Sources were T cells, B-cell-depleted T cells, or PBMCs; the material itself was cDNA or gDNA.

In the original analysis: Estimation of nucleated cell counts was performed using reference gene primer amplification. Produced via immunoSEQ multiplex PCR; TCRdb's table is partial and in-frame only. D and trimming were read from the DNA, whereas the V and J calls and clone size are those reported in that table. The sample consists of approximately 130,000 clones, roughly 80% of them appearing once. V was shortened by 0 bases and J by 12 bases, with 16 bases between the two germline ends. Germline CDR1 is SGHRS and CDR2 is YFSETQ. This CDR3 contains 15 residues. The sequence was collected from a human donor in a cohort sampled during active COVID-19. Sequenced material: peripheral blood. The chain uses TRBV5-1 and TRBJ1-6, with D tentatively TRBD1 (5 bases). DNA for the CDR3: TGCGCCAGCAGCTTGGCCCTACAGGTGGCAGAACCCCTCCACTTT. Translation gives CASSLALQVAEPLHF. The full variable domain, rest sourced from reference TRBV5-1 and TRBJ1-6, is KAGVTQTPRYLIKTRGQQVTLSCSPISGHRSVSWYQQTPGQGLQFLFEYFSETQRNKGNFPGRFSGRQFSNSRSEMNVSTLELGDSALYLCASSLALQVAEPLHFGNGTRLTVT.